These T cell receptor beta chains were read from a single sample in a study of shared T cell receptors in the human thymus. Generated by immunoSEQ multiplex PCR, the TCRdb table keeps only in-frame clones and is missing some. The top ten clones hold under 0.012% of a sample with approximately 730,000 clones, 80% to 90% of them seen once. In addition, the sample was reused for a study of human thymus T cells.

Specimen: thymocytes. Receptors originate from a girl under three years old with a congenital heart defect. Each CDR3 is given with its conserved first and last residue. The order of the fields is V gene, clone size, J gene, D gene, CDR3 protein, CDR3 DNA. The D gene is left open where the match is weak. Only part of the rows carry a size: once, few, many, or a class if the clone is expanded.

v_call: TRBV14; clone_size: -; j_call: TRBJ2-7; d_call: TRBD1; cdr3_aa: CASSQEDREYTYEQYF; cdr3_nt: TGTGCCAGCAGCCAAGAGGACAGGGAGTATACCTACGAGCAGTACTTC
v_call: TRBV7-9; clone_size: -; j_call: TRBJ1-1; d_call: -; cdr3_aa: CASSLLSRRAEAFF; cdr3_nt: TGTGCCAGCAGCTTATTGAGTCGGAGGGCTGAAGCTTTCTTT
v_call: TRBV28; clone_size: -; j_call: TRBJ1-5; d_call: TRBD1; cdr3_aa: CASSPREGGARDQPQHF; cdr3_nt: TGTGCCAGCAGCCCACGCGAAGGGGGCGCGAGGGATCAGCCCCAGCATTTT
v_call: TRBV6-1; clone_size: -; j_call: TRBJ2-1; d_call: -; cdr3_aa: CASSEFNRGSSRWSSEQVNEQFF; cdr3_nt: TGTGCCAGCAGTGAATTTAATCGAGGATCCTCCCGATGGTCTAGCGAACAGGTGAATGAGCAGTTCTTC
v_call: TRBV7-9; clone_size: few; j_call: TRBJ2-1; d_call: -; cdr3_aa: CASSLEGLGNEQFF; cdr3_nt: TGTGCCAGCAGCTTAGAAGGACTCGGGAATGAGCAGTTCTTC
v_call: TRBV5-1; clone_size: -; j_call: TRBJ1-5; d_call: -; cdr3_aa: CASSLDWSNQPQHF; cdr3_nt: TGCGCCAGCAGCTTGGACTGGAGCAATCAGCCCCAGCATTTT
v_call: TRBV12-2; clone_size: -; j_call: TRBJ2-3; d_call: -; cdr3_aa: CASRCRIGGEDTQYF; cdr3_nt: TGTGCAAGTCGCTGCCGCATCGGGGGTGAGGATACGCAGTATTTT
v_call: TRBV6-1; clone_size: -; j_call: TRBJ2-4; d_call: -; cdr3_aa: CASSEWGPISLQGTAKNIQYF; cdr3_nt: TGTGCCAGCAGTGAATGGGGGCCCATTTCTCTGCAGGGAACAGCCAAAAACATTCAGTACTTC
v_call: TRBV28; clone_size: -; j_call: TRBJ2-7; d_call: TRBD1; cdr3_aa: CASSFPGQGVYEQYF; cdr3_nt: TGTGCCAGCAGTTTCCCGGGACAGGGGGTATACGAGCAGTACTTC
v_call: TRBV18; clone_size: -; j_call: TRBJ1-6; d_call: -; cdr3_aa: CASSLRRGPPLHF; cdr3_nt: TGTGCCAGCTCACTCCGTCGCGGTCCACCCCTCCACTTT
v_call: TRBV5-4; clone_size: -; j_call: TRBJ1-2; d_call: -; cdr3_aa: CASSPTRTGENYGYTF; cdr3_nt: TGTGCCAGCAGCCCGACGAGGACGGGGGAGAACTATGGCTACACCTTC
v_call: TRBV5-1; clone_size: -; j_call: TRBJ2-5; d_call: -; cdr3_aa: CASSLKWGQGQETQYF; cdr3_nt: TGCGCCAGCAGCTTGAAGTGGGGGCAGGGGCAAGAGACCCAGTACTTC
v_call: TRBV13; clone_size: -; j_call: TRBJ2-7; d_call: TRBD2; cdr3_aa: CASRHGPGLDYEQYF; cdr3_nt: TGTGCCAGCCGGCACGGTCCGGGACTAGATTACGAGCAGTACTTC
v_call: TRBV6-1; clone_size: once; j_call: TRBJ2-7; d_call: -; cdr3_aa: CASSDTGYSYEQYF; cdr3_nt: TGTGCCAGCAGTGATACAGGGTATTCCTACGAGCAGTACTTC
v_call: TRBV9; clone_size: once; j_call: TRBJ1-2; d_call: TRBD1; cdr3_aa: CASSPSDRSYGYTF; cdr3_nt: TGTGCCAGCAGCCCCTCGGACAGGAGCTATGGCTACACCTTC
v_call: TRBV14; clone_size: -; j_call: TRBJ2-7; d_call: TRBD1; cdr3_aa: CASSQVAPTGDLYEQYF; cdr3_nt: TGTGCCAGCAGCCAAGTAGCCCCCACAGGGGATCTCTACGAGCAGTACTTC
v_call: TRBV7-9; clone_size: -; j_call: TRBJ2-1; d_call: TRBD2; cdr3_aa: CASSLMRGAYNEQFF; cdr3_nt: TGTGCCAGCAGCTTAATGCGGGGGGCCTACAATGAGCAGTTCTTC